This TCR beta chain was captured in a study of CD8 T cells in Susac syndrome. Negative isolation was used for CD8+ and CD4+ T cells and FACS enrichment for TEMRA cells. Unmatched junction bases numbered 5, after V lost 4 bases and J lost 1 base. Germline V gene sequence: CDR1 SEHNR, CDR2 FQNEAQ (reference sequence). The CDR3 contains 16 residues. RNA was extracted with the RNeasy kit, and a quantity of about 0.5 to 1 ug was reverse transcribed using random hexamers. With immunoSEQ multiplex PCR, TCR beta CDR3 was amplified across 54 Vbeta and 13 Jbeta. TCRdb processed the immunoSEQ multiplex PCR reads anew with MiXCR; each CDR3 protein has one entry. The data contain some 200,000 distinct CDR3 sequences, about 95% of them singletons.

The V call is TRBV7-9, the J call TRBJ2-1, with TRBD1 matching 9 bases. The clonotype comes from a human donor with multiple sclerosis. Source material: CD4+ T cells from PBMCs. The CDR3 coding sequence is TGTGCCAGCAGCTCGCGGGACAGGGATTCCTACAATGAGCAGTTCTTC. Translating gives CASSSRDRDSYNEQFF.